The 10 T cell receptor beta chains below all came from one sample that was sequenced in a study of T cell repertoires in cytomegalovirus infection. The antigens of these receptors remain unknown. TCRdb re-derived calls from the reads in MiXCR, one entry per CDR3 protein. Of around 78,000 distinct CDR3 sequences detected, 35% to 50% appear once; the ten largest clones hold more than 85%. The sample was CD8+ T cells from cultured PBMCs, taken from culture after CMV antigen stimulation. Source of these receptors: a human donor in good health (CMV status not recorded). Some clones in this sample may be carry-over from other donors' samples.

The chain links TRBV5-6 to TRBJ2-3, with a possible D match to TRBD2 (6 bases). CDR3 length: 15 amino acids. Trimming stripped 3 bases from V and 0 bases from J, with 11 bases between. The germline CDR1 and CDR2 sequences are SGHDT and YYEEEE. The CDR3 sequence: CASSSSGLSTDTQYF. In nucleotides, the CDR3 is TGTGCCAGCAGCTCCTCGGGACTTAGCACAGATACGCAGTATTTT.

The DNA for the CDR3 is TGCGCCAGCAGAATGGCACAGAGCACAGATACGCAGTATTTT. Amino acid sequence: CASRMAQSTDTQYF. The chain employs TRBV5-1 and TRBJ2-3; D ambiguous. V lost 5 bases, J lost 0 bases, and 10 bases lay in between. Germline CDR1 SGHRS, CDR2 YFSETQ. There are 14 residues in the CDR3.

This clonotype was observed a few times. The CDR3 sequence is CASSGGAYTGELFF. As DNA, the CDR3 is TGCGCCAGCAGCGGGGGGGCTTACACCGGGGAGCTGTTTTTT. The rearrangement joins TRBV4-1 to TRBJ2-2; D possibly corresponds to TRBD2 (7 bases). Germline V gives CDR1 MGHRA, CDR2 YSYEKL. V lost 5 bases and J lost 3, with 10 bases in between. This CDR3 has 14 amino acids.

This chain joins TRBV5-4 and TRBJ2-7; 15 nucleotides agree with TRBD2. Germline values: CDR1 SGHNT, CDR2 YYREEE (reference sequence). The CDR3 is 18 residues long. V lost 4 bases, J lost 1 base, and 9 bases stayed unmatched. The DNA for the CDR3 is TGTGCCAGCAGCCCCGAGGGACTAGCGGGGGGACGTTCCTACGAGCAGTACTTC. Translated, it gives CASSPEGLAGGRSYEQYF.

This clonotype was counted a few times. V and J are TRBV11-3 and TRBJ2-1; possibly TRBD1 or TRBD2 for D (5 bases each). Germline V CDR1 and CDR2: SGHNT, YENEEA. V shed 5 bases and J shed 8 bases, with 16 bases lying between them. The CDR3 loop spans 14 amino acids. The CDR3 protein is CASSQNEGWDEQFF. The CDR3 DNA reads TGTGCCAGCAGCCAAAATGAGGGGTGGGATGAGCAGTTCTTC.

This clonotype was detected only a few times. The V gene is TRBV12-3 or TRBV12-4, the J gene TRBJ1-1; D unclear. The V end was cut by 3 bases, the J end by 4 bases, with 12 bases between. The CDR3 has 14 amino acids. The CDR3: CASSLWAEGTEAFF. CDR3 nucleotides: TGTGCCAGCAGTTTGTGGGCTGAGGGCACTGAAGCTTTCTTT.

This clonotype was counted a few times. The chain employs TRBV11-2 and TRBJ1-2, with TRBD1 matching 9 bases. Trimming removed 5 bases from V and 0 bases from J; junction bases left unmatched: 4. This CDR3 is 15 amino acids long. The germline gives CDR1 SGHAT, CDR2 FQNNGV. The CDR3 loop reads CASSRGQGANYGYTF. The CDR3 bases are TGTGCCAGCAGCCGGGGACAGGGAGCTAACTATGGCTACACCTTC. Drawing the rest from reference TRBV11-2 and TRBJ1-2, the complete variable domain is EAGVAQSPRYKIIEKRQSVAFWCNPISGHATLYWYQQILGQGPKLLIQFQNNGVVDDSQLPKDRFSAERLKGVDSTLKIQPAKLEDSAVYLCASSRGQGANYGYTFGSGTRLTVV.

This clonotype was detected a few times. V and J are TRBV20-1 and TRBJ2-7; D is perhaps TRBD2 (5 bases). CDR3 length equals 12 residues. Germline V gives CDR1 DFQATT, CDR2 SNEGSKA (reference sequence). Trimming removed 3 bases from V and 7 bases from J, with 13 bases in between. This chain's CDR3 is CSARDFGPEQYF. The CDR3 coding sequence is TGCAGTGCTAGGGACTTTGGTCCAGAGCAGTACTTC.

This clonotype was found a few times. This chain connects TRBV6-1 to TRBJ2-6, with 13 bases that match TRBD2. CDR1 and CDR2 from the germline V gene are MNHNS and SASEGT. The junction had 4 bases not matched to a gene; V was cut back by 6 bases and J by 2 bases. The CDR3 runs 17 residues. The CDR3 loop is CASSELAGGPGANVLTF. Written as DNA, the CDR3 is TGTGCCAGCAGCGAACTAGCGGGGGGGCCTGGGGCCAACGTCCTGACTTTC.

About this clonotype itself: The junction and the germline gene differ at one end; a read error may be behind it. The chain links TRBV4-2 to TRBJ1-1; 8 positions agree with TRBD1. The CDR3 has 13 amino acids. Germline V gives CDR1 LGHNA, CDR2 YNFKEQ. CDR3 region: CASSQVLTGENLF. DNA for the CDR3: TGTGCCAGCAGCCAGGTACTGACAGGGGAGAATCTCTTT.